The 31 T cell receptor beta chains reported below all come from one sample, sequenced in a study of T cells in Graves' hyperthyroidism and ophthalmopathy. The CDR3 regions of TCR beta were amplified from RNA transcripts. HTBI primers were used for first-round RT-PCR of the TCR CDR3. TCRdb ran MiXCR on the multiplex PCR reads and lists one entry per CDR3 protein. The sample lists 300,000 to 350,000 distinct CDR3 sequences, around 18% occurring once. Material: blood. These receptors were collected from a woman in her thirties or forties with Graves' ophthalmopathy.

This chain joins TRBV6-5 and TRBJ2-7; 7 bases match TRBD2. The CDR3 has 14 residues. Germline CDR1 is MNHEY and CDR2 is SVGAGI. The junction had 17 bases not matched to a gene; V was cut back by 6 bases and J by 12 bases. In DNA form, the CDR3 reads TGTGCCAGCAGCTTATCTAGCGGCCATATGTTATTGTACTTC. Its protein product is CASSLSSGHMLLYF.

This clonotype was counted many times. This chain links TRBV27 with TRBJ2-4; D might be TRBD1 (5 bases). Germline V gives CDR1 MNHEY, CDR2 SMNVEV (reference sequence). The CDR3 consists of 14 residues. Trimming took off 6 bases at V and 7 bases at J, with 16 bases between the two ends. The CDR3 spells CASSKRGFGNIQYF. CDR3 nucleotide sequence: TGTGCCAGCAGCAAAAGGGGTTTCGGGAACATTCAGTACTTC.

The rearrangement uses TRBV20-1 and TRBJ2-7, with a tentative D call TRBD1 (6 bases). The CDR3 runs to 12 residues. CDR1 and CDR2 (germline): DFQATT, SNEGSKA (reference sequence). Trimming shortened V by 4 bases and J by 4 bases, and 11 bases separated the two germline ends. CDR3 residues: CSAKGQGYEQYF. The CDR3 DNA follows: TGCAGTGCTAAGGGGCAGGGGTACGAGCAGTACTTC.

This clonotype was seen ten or more times. This sequence joins TRBV19 and TRBJ2-7, with D perhaps TRBD1 or TRBD2 (5 bases each). V lost 8 bases and J 0 bases, leaving 17 bases between the germline ends. CDR1 and CDR2 (germline): LNHDA, SQIVND (reference sequence). This CDR3 has 15 residues. The CDR3 DNA is TGTGCCAGTGCGATCAACCTTGGGACCTCCTACGAGCAGTACTTC. Its translation is CASAINLGTSYEQYF.

This clonotype was observed at least ten times. The chain joins TRBV11-2 to TRBJ2-7; D remains unclear. The V gene lost 7 bases and the J gene lost 4 bases, with 14 bases spanning the gap. The CDR3 totals 13 residues. Germline CDR1 is SGHAT and CDR2 is FQNNGV. The CDR3 DNA sequence: TGTGCCAGCAAACCGGCGGCGACTTACGAGCAGTACTTC. Residues: CASKPAATYEQYF.

At least ten counts were recorded for this clonotype. The chain carries TRBV2 and TRBJ1-2, with a tentative D call TRBD1 (6 bases). Looked up from germline, CDR1 is SNHLY and CDR2 is FYNNEI. The V end lost 6 bases, the J end lost 6 bases, and 14 bases lay between the germline ends. The CDR3 covers 13 residues. In DNA form, the CDR3 reads TGTGCCAGCAGATACAGGGCGGGAGATGGCTACACCTTC. Translating gives CASRYRAGDGYTF.

This clonotype was seen ten or more times. The chain recombines TRBV7-2 with TRBJ1-1; D is unclear. There are 15 residues in the CDR3. Trimming stripped 2 bases from V and 1 base from J, with 11 bases between. The V gene's germline CDR1 is SGHTA and CDR2 FQGNSA. The CDR3: CASSLKISGNTEAFF. In DNA form, the CDR3 reads TGTGCCAGCAGCTTAAAAATTTCGGGGAACACTGAAGCTTTCTTT.

There are many counts of this clonotype. The rearrangement links TRBV11-2 to TRBJ1-1, with TRBD1 matching over 8 bases. V lost 6 bases and J lost 6; bases outside the gene matches: 18. Germline-derived CDR1 and CDR2 are SGHAT and FQNNGV. This CDR3 is built from 17 residues. The CDR3 DNA reads TGTGCCAGCAGACTGGACAGGGCTCGTGCTAGGTTGCCTGAAGCTTTCTTT. Translating it yields CASRLDRARARLPEAFF.

The gene calls are TRBV11-2 and TRBJ2-7, with 11 bases matching TRBD2. V trimming: 5 bases; J trimming: 7 bases; junction bases outside the gene matches: 4. CDR1 and CDR2 (germline): SGHAT, FQNNGV. This CDR3 is built from 13 residues. The CDR3 DNA follows: TGTGCCAGCAGCGCCCGACTAGCGGGGGAGCAGTACTTC. It specifies CASSARLAGEQYF. The whole variable domain, remainder taken from reference TRBV11-2 and TRBJ2-7, is EAGVAQSPRYKIIEKRQSVAFWCNPISGHATLYWYQQILGQGPKLLIQFQNNGVVDDSQLPKDRFSAERLKGVDSTLKIQPAKLEDSAVYLCASSARLAGEQYFGPGTRLTVT.

This clonotype has a count of ten or more. This rearrangement joins TRBV5-1 to TRBJ2-5; D ambiguous. Trimming took off 9 bases at V and 4 bases at J, with 10 bases between the two ends. CDR3 length: 11 amino acids. Germline V gene lookup returns CDR1 SGHRS and CDR2 YFSETQ. The CDR3 coding sequence is TGCGCCATCACGCTCGGAGAGACCCAGTACTTC. Amino acids: CAITLGETQYF.

The chain couples TRBV27 to TRBJ2-7; 7 bases match TRBD1. This CDR3 comprises 15 residues. Germline trimming cut 4 bases from V and 3 bases from J; bases unmatched to any gene: 9. From germline, CDR1 is MNHEY and CDR2 SMNVEV (reference sequence). This CDR3 reads CASSSPGGPIYEQYF. The CDR3 DNA is TGTGCCAGCAGTTCCCCAGGGGGTCCTATCTACGAGCAGTACTTC.

Many counts were recorded for this clonotype. The rearrangement joins TRBV4-1 to TRBJ1-5; D is perhaps TRBD1 (6 bases). This CDR3 is built from 16 residues. V lost 1 base and J 2 bases, leaving 12 bases between the germline ends. Looked up from germline, CDR1 is MGHRA and CDR2 is YSYEKL. In DNA form, the CDR3 reads TGCGCCAGCAGCCAAGTCAGGGCAGGGGGCAATCAGCCCCAGCATTTT. Its translation is CASSQVRAGGNQPQHF.

The sample holds many counts of this clonotype. A junction end diverges from the germline sequence, so it may reflect a read error. The chain uses TRBV12-3 or TRBV12-4 and TRBJ2-7; D unresolved. The CDR3 runs 13 residues. The CDR3 DNA is TGTGCCAGCGGTTTCATGGGCATCTACGAGCAGTACTTC. It is translated as CASGFMGIYEQYF.

Points on this clonotype: This may come from a read error, since a much larger clone is one base off. The chain carries TRBV19 and TRBJ1-5; no definite D call. The ends were cut back, 0 bases at V and 6 bases at J, with 6 bases in the middle. Germline CDR1 and CDR2: LNHDA and SQIVND (reference sequence). This CDR3 is built from 13 residues. This CDR3 reads CASSIDFGQPQHF. CDR3 nucleotides: TGTGCCAGTAGTATAGATTTCGGTCAGCCCCAGCATTTT.

This clonotype was recorded many times. The V call is TRBV6-1, the J call TRBJ1-6, with D maybe TRBD1 (6 bases). The CDR3 runs 12 residues. Trimming took 4 bases from V and 14 from J, leaving 12 bases between them. The germline V gene encodes CDR1 MNHNS and CDR2 SASEGT. DNA for the CDR3: TGTGCCAGCAGTGGGACAGCCCGATCCCTCCACTTT. Amino acid sequence: CASSGTARSLHF.

The rearrangement joins TRBV5-1 to TRBJ2-1; 11 bases match TRBD2. Germline V gene sequence: CDR1 SGHRS, CDR2 YFSETQ. The CDR3 is 17 amino acids. With 2 bases clipped from V and 1 base from J, the junction kept 5 bases outside the gene matches. This chain's CDR3 is CASSFLAGGRSYNEQFF. The CDR3 DNA sequence: TGCGCCAGCAGCTTTCTAGCGGGAGGTAGGTCCTACAATGAGCAGTTCTTC. Variable domain in full (rest from reference TRBV5-1 and TRBJ2-1): KAGVTQTPRYLIKTRGQQVTLSCSPISGHRSVSWYQQTPGQGLQFLFEYFSETQRNKGNFPGRFSGRQFSNSRSEMNVSTLELGDSALYLCASSFLAGGRSYNEQFFGPGTRLTVL.

This clonotype was counted ten times or more. The rearrangement uses TRBV27 and TRBJ2-7; D possibly corresponds to TRBD2 (5 bases). This CDR3 is built from 12 residues. The germline V and J ends were trimmed by 6 bases and 7 bases, with 13 bases remaining between them. Germline CDR1 and CDR2: MNHEY and SMNVEV (reference sequence). CDR3 protein: CASSPAPGEQYF. The CDR3 coding sequence is TGTGCCAGCAGCCCGGCCCCGGGGGAGCAGTACTTC.

This clonotype was picked up many times. This chain connects TRBV12-3 or TRBV12-4 to TRBJ2-7; the match to TRBD2 covers 9 bases. This CDR3 has 15 residues. The junction had 5 bases not matched to a gene; V was cut back by 3 bases and J by 2 bases. As DNA, the CDR3 is TGTGCCAGCAGTTTTAAAGCGGGAGGCACCTACGAGCAGTACTTC. It yields the protein CASSFKAGGTYEQYF.

This clonotype was counted ten times or more. The genes are TRBV28 and TRBJ2-5; tentative D call: TRBD2 (6 bases). The CDR3 loop spans 14 amino acids. The V end was cut by 3 bases, the J end by 1 base, with 9 bases between. Germline assignment: CDR1 MDHEN and CDR2 SYDVKM. Written as DNA, the CDR3 is TGTGCCAGCAGTTTTTGGGGAGGCCAAGAGACCCAGTACTTC. This encodes CASSFWGGQETQYF.

The chain is built from TRBV5-5 and TRBJ1-5; 7 bases are shared with TRBD1. The CDR3 is 15 amino acids. The ends lost 4 bases at V and 4 bases at J; junction bases unmatched: 8. CDR1 and CDR2 (germline): SGHKS, YYEKEE (reference sequence). CDR3 DNA sequence: TGTGCCAGCAGCGCCGGGACAGCTCCTAATCAGCCCCAGCATTTT. This translates into CASSAGTAPNQPQHF.

This clonotype was counted ten times or more. V gene TRBV28 combines with J gene TRBJ1-5, with D maybe TRBD1 (5 bases). CDR3 length: 14 amino acids. Germline values: CDR1 MDHEN, CDR2 SYDVKM. The V and J ends lost 2 bases and 7 bases respectively, with 12 bases between them. Here the CDR3 reads CASSLREGWQPQHF. The CDR3 nucleotides read TGTGCCAGCAGTTTAAGGGAGGGGTGGCAGCCCCAGCATTTT.

This clonotype was seen ten or more times. The rearrangement uses TRBV6-5 and TRBJ2-5; D is ambiguous. Germline V gene lookup returns CDR1 MNHEY and CDR2 SVGAGI. V lost 2 bases and J lost 2, with 12 bases in between. This CDR3 is built from 15 residues. CDR3 amino acids: CASSYVAASQETQYF. CDR3 coding DNA: TGTGCCAGCAGTTACGTGGCAGCGTCTCAAGAGACCCAGTACTTC.

Note on this clonotype: A much larger clone sits a single nucleotide away, making a read error possible. The chain carries TRBV30 and TRBJ2-5; D is unclear. Trimming left V 0 bases short and J 5 bases short, with 10 bases between. The CDR3 is made up of 13 amino acids. From germline, CDR1 is GTSNPN and CDR2 SVGIG (reference sequence). The CDR3 spells CAWSVPQCETQYF. CDR3 in DNA: TGTGCCTGGAGTGTTCCCCAATGCGAGACCCAGTACTTC.

V gene TRBV20-1 combines with J gene TRBJ2-7, with unresolved D. V gave up 0 bases and J gave up 7 bases, with 19 bases separating them. Germline assignment: CDR1 DFQATT and CDR2 SNEGSKA (reference sequence). CDR3 length: 15 amino acids. The CDR3 DNA follows: TGCAGTGCTAGAGATCTCGGTCACCTTCCTCGGGAGCAGTACTTC. Translation gives CSARDLGHLPREQYF.

This clonotype was seen repeatedly, ten times or more. The chain combines TRBV10-3 with TRBJ2-7; D is undetermined. The CDR3 has 12 residues. The germline CDR1 and CDR2 sequences are ENHRY and SYGVKD. The ends were cut back, 3 bases at V and 4 bases at J, with 7 bases in the middle. The CDR3 is CAISDPGYEQYF. For the CDR3, the DNA is TGTGCCATCAGTGATCCCGGGTACGAGCAGTACTTC.

This chain uses TRBV6-1 with TRBJ2-7; 12 bases line up with TRBD2. J gave up 6 bases and V 5 bases, and 11 bases lay outside the gene matches. Germline-derived CDR1 and CDR2 are MNHNS and SASEGT. There are 16 residues in the CDR3. The chain's CDR3 is CASSPRPTSGRGEQYF. DNA for the CDR3: TGTGCCAGCAGTCCCCGCCCGACTAGCGGGAGAGGCGAGCAGTACTTC.

This clonotype was seen repeatedly, ten times or more. The chain combines TRBV27 with TRBJ2-7; no definite D call. This CDR3 is built from 15 residues. The V end was cut by 2 bases, the J end by 4 bases, with 15 bases between. CDR1 is MNHEY and CDR2 is SMNVEV in the germline V gene (reference sequence). The CDR3 DNA sequence: TGTGCCAGCAGTTTACAGTTCAATTCAATTTACGAGCAGTACTTC. This translates into CASSLQFNSIYEQYF.

The chain has TRBV6-1 and TRBJ2-2; 13 positions agree with TRBD2. V was pared by 8 bases and J by 5 bases, with 5 bases of the junction left unmatched. The CDR3 is 15 amino acids. Germline V CDR1 and CDR2: MNHNS, SASEGT. Here the CDR3 DNA reads TGTGCCAGCTGGGGACTAGCGGGGAAGACCGGGGAGCTGTTTTTT. It is translated as CASWGLAGKTGELFF.

This clonotype was seen a single time. The rearrangement uses TRBV29-1 and TRBJ2-7; TRBD2 might be the D (6 bases). Germline values: CDR1 SQVTM, CDR2 ANQGSEA. This CDR3 is 14 amino acids long. The V and J ends lost 3 bases and 3 bases respectively, with 15 bases between them. CDR3 nucleotide sequence: TGCAGCGTTGAGGGTGTCCGGGGGAGCTACGAGCAGTACTTC. This codes for CSVEGVRGSYEQYF.

This clonotype was observed at least ten times. V and J are TRBV7-8 and TRBJ2-7; perhaps TRBD2 as D (6 bases). Trimming cost V 5 bases and J 0 bases, with 17 bases left between them. This CDR3 has 16 amino acids. Germline V gene lookup returns CDR1 SGHVS and CDR2 FQNEAQ. In DNA form, the CDR3 reads TGTGCCAGCAGCGGCTCAGGGACTCAGAGCTCCTACGAGCAGTACTTC. It yields the protein CASSGSGTQSSYEQYF.

This clonotype was picked up a small number of times. Written as DNA, the CDR3 is TGTGCCAGCAGCTCGGACGGGACCTACGAGCAGTACTTC. This translates into CASSSDGTYEQYF. The chain uses TRBV7-9 and TRBJ2-7, with a possible D match to TRBD2 (5 bases). Per the germline V gene, CDR1 is SEHNR and CDR2 is FQNEAQ (reference sequence). This CDR3 is 13 amino acids long. With 4 bases removed from V and 2 bases from J, the gap between germline ends came to 9 bases.